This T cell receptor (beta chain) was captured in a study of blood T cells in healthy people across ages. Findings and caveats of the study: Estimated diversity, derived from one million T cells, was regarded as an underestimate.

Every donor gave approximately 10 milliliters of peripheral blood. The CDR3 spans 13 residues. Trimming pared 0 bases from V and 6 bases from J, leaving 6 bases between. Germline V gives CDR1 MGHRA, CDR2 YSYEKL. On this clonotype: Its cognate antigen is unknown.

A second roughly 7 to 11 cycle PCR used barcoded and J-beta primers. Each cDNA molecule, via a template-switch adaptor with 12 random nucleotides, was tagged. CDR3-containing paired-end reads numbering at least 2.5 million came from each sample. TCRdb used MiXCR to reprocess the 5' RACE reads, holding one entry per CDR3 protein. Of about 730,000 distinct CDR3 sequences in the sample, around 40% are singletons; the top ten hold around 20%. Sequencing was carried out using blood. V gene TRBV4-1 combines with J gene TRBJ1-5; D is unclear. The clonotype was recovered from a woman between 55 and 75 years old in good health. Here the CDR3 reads CASSQDGAQPQHF. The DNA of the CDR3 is TGCGCCAGCAGCCAAGATGGTGCTCAGCCCCAGCATTTT.